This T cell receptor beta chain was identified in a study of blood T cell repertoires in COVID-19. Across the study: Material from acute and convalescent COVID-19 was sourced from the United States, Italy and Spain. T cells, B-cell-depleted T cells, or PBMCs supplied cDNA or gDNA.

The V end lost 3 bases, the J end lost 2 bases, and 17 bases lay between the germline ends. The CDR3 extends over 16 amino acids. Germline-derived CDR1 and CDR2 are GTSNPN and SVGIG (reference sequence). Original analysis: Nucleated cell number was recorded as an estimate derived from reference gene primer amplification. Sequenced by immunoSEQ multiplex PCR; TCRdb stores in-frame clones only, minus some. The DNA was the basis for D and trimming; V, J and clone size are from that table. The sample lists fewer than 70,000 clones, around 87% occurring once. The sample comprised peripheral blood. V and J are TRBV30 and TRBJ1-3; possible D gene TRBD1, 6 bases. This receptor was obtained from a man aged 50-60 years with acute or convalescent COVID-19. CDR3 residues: CAWREAGTSAGNTIYF. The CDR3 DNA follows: TGTGCCTGGAGGGAGGCCGGGACAAGCGCTGGAAACACCATATATTTT.